This T cell receptor (beta chain) was observed in a study of T cell responses to AZD1222 COVID-19 vaccine. Broader study findings: Clonal diversity may have been underestimated, and the donors were mostly white British, with more females than males. As reported, nearly half of all spike-specific TCRs target variant regions that are unmutated.

CDR1 is MNHEY, CDR2 SMNVEV, per germline (reference sequence). V gave up 3 bases and J gave up 2 bases; unmatched junction bases: 5. This CDR3 is 16 amino acids long. Note on this clone: The target antigen is unknown.

Assay used: immunoSEQ multiplex PCR; TCRdb lists only in-frame clones, some missing. The sample has 65,000 to 85,000 clones, approximately 90% seen once. The rearrangement links TRBV27 to TRBJ2-2, with TRBD1 matching over 8 bases. This material consisted of peripheral blood, taken 28 days after the second dose of the MenACWY control vaccine. The TCR sequence derives from an adult who received the MenACWY meningococcal vaccine as a control. This CDR3 is CASSFQDRANTGELFF. CDR3 nucleotide sequence: TGTGCCAGCAGTTTTCAGGACAGGGCAAACACCGGGGAGCTGTTTTTT.